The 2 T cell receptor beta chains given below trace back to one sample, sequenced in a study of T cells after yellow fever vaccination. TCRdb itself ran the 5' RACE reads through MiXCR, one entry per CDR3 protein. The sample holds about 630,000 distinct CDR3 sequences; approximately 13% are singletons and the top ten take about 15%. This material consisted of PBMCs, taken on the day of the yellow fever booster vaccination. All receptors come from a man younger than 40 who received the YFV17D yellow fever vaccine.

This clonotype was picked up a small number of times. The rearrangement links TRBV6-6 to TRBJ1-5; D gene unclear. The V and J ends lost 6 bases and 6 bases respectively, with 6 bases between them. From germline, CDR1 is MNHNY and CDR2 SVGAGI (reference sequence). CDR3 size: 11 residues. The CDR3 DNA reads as TGTGCCAGCAGCCCATCTCAGCCCCAGCATTTT. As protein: CASSPSQPQHF.

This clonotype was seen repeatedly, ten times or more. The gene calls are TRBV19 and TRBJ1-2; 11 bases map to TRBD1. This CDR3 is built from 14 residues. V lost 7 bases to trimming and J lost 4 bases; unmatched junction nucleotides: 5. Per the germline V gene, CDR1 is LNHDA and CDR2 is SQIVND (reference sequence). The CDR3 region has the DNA TGTGCCAGTAACCCCGGGACAGGGGGCTATGGCTACACCTTC. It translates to CASNPGTGGYGYTF.